Below are 5 T cell receptor beta chains sequenced from a single sample in a study of blood T cell repertoires in COVID-19. The repertoire was sequenced with immunoSEQ multiplex PCR; TCRdb's copy has only in-frame clones and lacks some. The profile shows 200,000 to 250,000 clones, 90% of them singletons. Sequencing was done on a sample of PBMCs or T cells enriched from blood (not recorded which). The receptor source for this set is a man in his thirties or forties who had been exposed to COVID-19.

This rearrangement joins TRBV6-2 or TRBV6-3 to TRBJ2-3; 12 bases match TRBD2. Trimming took 2 bases from V and 5 from J; bases not matched to a gene: 5. Germline V CDR1 and CDR2: MNHEY, SVGEGT. This CDR3 has 16 amino acids. The CDR3 DNA reads TGTGCCAGCAGTTACACAATGACTAGCGGGGGAGATACGCAGTATTTT. Its protein product is CASSYTMTSGGDTQYF.

The rearrangement links TRBV29-1 to TRBJ2-3, with D possibly being TRBD1 (6 bases). Trimming cost V 2 bases and J 0 bases, with 12 bases left between them. The CDR3 runs 15 residues. The germline CDR1 and CDR2 sequences are SQVTM and ANQGSEA. This CDR3 is CSVENQGPSTDTQYF. The DNA for the CDR3 is TGCAGCGTTGAAAATCAGGGGCCTAGCACAGATACGCAGTATTTT.

The chain uses TRBV10-2 and TRBJ1-6; D is possibly TRBD1 (6 bases). The germline V gene has CDR1 WSHSY and CDR2 SAAADI. The CDR3 has 13 residues. V was cut by 6 bases and J by 6 bases, with 9 bases left in between. The CDR3 nucleotides read TGCGCCAGCAGCGGACAGATTAATTCACCCCTCCACTTT. This gives the protein CASSGQINSPLHF.

The sample holds one count of this clone. The chain employs TRBV7-2 and TRBJ2-5, with 8 bases identical to TRBD1. CDR1 SGHTA and CDR2 FQGNSA come from the germline V gene. V trimming: 6 bases; J trimming: 4 bases; junction bases outside the gene matches: 10. The CDR3 spans 15 residues. CDR3 in amino acids: CASSKTGGLGETQYF. The CDR3 DNA follows: TGTGCCAGCAGTAAAACAGGGGGACTGGGAGAGACCCAGTACTTC.

The chain has TRBV2 and TRBJ2-7; D is undetermined. In germline, CDR1 is SNHLY, CDR2 FYNNEI. The ends were cut back, 3 bases at V and 3 bases at J, with 9 bases in the middle. The CDR3 runs 13 residues. The CDR3 nucleotides read TGTGCCAGCAGTGAGGTGCAGAACTACGAGCAGTACTTC. It translates to CASSEVQNYEQYF.